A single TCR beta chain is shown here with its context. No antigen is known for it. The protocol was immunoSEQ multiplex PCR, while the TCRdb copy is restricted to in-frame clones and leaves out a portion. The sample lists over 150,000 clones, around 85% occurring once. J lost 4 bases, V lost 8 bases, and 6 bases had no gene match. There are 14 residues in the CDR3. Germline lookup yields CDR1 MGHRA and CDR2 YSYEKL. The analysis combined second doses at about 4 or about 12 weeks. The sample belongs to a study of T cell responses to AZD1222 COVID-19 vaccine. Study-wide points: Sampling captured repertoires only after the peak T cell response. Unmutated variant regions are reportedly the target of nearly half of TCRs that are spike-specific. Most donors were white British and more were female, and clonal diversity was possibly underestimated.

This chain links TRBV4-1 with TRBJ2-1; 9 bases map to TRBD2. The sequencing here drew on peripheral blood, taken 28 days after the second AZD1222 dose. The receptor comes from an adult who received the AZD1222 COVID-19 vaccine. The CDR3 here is CASGRGGQYNEQFF. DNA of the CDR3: TGCGCCAGCGGGCGGGGGGGCCAATACAATGAGCAGTTCTTC.